This T cell receptor (beta chain) was sequenced during a study of CD8+ T cells in alopecia areata. Study summary: At a dose of 5 to 10 mg twice daily, oral tofacitinib was given to treated patients. General study results and limits: Sequences from scalp samples also cover resident alphabeta T cells of normal skin. Lesional scalp exceeded normal scalp in clonality, especially in alopecia totalis/universalis.

This CDR3 comprises 15 residues. V lost 7 bases and J lost 6; bases outside the gene matches: 9. CDR1 and CDR2 (germline): MNHNS, SASEGT. As the sequencing template, cDNA was produced by extracting RNA and reverse transcribing it. The table came from immunoSEQ multiplex PCR; TCRdb's copy has only in-frame clones and leaves some out. The table lists over 85,000 clones, roughly two fifths of them singletons. This clone has only a few counts. The target antigen is unknown. Patients with alopecia areata provided lesional scalp punch biopsies as well as peripheral blood. The rearrangement joins TRBV6-1 to TRBJ2-2; 9 bases line up with TRBD1. This receptor was taken from a human donor with alopecia areata. The source material was CD4+ T cells sorted from blood. CDR3 bases: TGTGCCAGCAAGTGGGACAGGGAGGTTGCCGGGGAGCTGTTTTTT. This gives the protein CASKWDREVAGELFF.